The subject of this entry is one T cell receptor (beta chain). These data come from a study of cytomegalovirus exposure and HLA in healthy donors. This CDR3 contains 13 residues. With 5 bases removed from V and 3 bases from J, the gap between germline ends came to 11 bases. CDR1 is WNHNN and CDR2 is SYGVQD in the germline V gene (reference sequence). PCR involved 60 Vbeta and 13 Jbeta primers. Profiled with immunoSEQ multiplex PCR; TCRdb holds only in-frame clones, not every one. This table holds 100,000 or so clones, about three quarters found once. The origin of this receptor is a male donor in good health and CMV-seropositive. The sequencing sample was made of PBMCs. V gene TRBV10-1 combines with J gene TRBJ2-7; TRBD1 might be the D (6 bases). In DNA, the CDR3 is TGCGCCAGCAGTTGGCGGACAGACTACGAGCAGTACTTC. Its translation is CASSWRTDYEQYF.